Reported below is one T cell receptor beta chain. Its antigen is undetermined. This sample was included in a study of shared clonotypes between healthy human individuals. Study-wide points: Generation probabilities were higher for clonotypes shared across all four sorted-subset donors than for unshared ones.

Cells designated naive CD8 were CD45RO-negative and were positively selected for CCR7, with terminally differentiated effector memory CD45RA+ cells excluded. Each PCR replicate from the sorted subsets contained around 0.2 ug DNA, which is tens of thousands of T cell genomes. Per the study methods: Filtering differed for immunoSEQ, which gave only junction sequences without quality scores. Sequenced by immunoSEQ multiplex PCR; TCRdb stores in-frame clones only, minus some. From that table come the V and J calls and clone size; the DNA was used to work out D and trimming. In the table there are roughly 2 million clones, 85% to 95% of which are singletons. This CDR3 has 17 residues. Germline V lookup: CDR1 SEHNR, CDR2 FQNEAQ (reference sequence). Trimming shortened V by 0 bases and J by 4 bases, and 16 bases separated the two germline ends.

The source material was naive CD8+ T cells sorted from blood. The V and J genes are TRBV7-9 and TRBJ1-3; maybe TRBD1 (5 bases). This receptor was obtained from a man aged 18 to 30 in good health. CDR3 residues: CASSLAPGDDGGNTIYF. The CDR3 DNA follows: TGTGCCAGCAGCTTAGCCCCCGGGGACGACGGGGGAAACACCATATATTTT.